This T cell receptor beta chain was captured by sequencing in a study of T cell changes during pregnancy in multiple sclerosis. The repertoire was sequenced with immunoSEQ multiplex PCR; TCRdb's copy has only in-frame clones and lacks some. The sample yields 30,000 to 45,000 clones, about 91% seen once. The V gene lost 5 bases and the J gene lost 7 bases, with 14 bases spanning the gap. Germline CDR1 is LNHDA and CDR2 is SQIVND (reference sequence). The CDR3 extends over 13 amino acids. The sample was CD4+ T cells from peripheral blood mononuclear cells, taken after pregnancy. V gene TRBV19 combines with J gene TRBJ1-2, with D unresolved. The sequence derives from a female donor with multiple sclerosis, enrolled in a pregnancy study. The CDR3 protein is CASSRRAEGGYTF. CDR3 DNA: TGTGCCAGTAGTCGGCGGGCAGAGGGTGGCTACACCTTC.